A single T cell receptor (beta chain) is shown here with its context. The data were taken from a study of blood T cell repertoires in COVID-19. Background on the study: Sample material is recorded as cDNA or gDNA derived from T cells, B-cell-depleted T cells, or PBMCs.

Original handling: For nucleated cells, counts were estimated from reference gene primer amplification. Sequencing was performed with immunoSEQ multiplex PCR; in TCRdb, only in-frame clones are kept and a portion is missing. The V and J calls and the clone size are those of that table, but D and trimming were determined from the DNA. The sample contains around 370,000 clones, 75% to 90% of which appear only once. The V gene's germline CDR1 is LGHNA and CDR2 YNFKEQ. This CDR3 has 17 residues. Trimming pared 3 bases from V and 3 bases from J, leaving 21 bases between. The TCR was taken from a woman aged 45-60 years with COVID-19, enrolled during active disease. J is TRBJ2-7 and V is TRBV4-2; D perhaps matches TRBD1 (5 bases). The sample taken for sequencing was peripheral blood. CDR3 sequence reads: CASSHARSQGINYEQYF. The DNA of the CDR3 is TGTGCCAGCAGCCATGCCCGATCCCAGGGAATTAACTACGAGCAGTACTTC.